This T cell receptor beta chain was observed in a study of blood T cell repertoires in COVID-19. Study-level information: The origin of the acute and convalescent COVID-19 samples was the United States, Italy and Spain.

Germline V gene lookup returns CDR1 KGHSH and CDR2 LQKENI. This CDR3 spans 14 amino acids. Trimming removed 10 bases at V and 2 bases at J, with 12 bases between. Methods used by the authors: The assay estimated nucleated cells by amplifying reference gene primers. Sequenced by immunoSEQ multiplex PCR; TCRdb stores in-frame clones only, minus some. D and trimming were read from the DNA, whereas the V and J calls and clone size are those reported in that table. The repertoire consists of around 82,000 clones, with approximately 92% occurring once and the leading ten covering less than 8.5%. The chain links TRBV18 to TRBJ2-6; no definite D call. The receptor was derived from a human donor in a cohort sampled during active COVID-19. Source material: peripheral blood. The CDR3: CATSPLPGANVLTF. The CDR3 DNA reads TGTGCCACCTCCCCCCTTCCTGGGGCCAACGTCCTGACTTTC.